These T cell receptor beta chains were read from a single sample in a study of CD4 and CD8 cells across lung adenocarcinoma regions. Each CDR3 protein gets one entry after TCRdb re-called the PCR reads with MiXCR. This table has 2,000 to 2,500 distinct CDR3 sequences, about half appearing once. Sequenced: CD4+ T cells from the center of a lung tumor. Receptor source: a female donor with lung adenocarcinoma. The CD4 and CD8 labels of this study may be unreliable. Both conserved end residues are part of each CDR3. Fields, in order: clone size, J gene, V gene, CDR3 length, D gene, CDR3 protein, CDR3 DNA. A D gene is named only where the DNA matches it firmly. Part of the rows lack a size; the others show once, few, many or a class for expanded clones.

>few|TRBJ2-1|TRBV12-3/TRBV12-4|14|.
CASRTDGTYNEQFF
TGTGCCAGCAGAACCGACGGTACTTACAATGAGCAGTTCTTC
>.|TRBJ2-3|TRBV6-4|16|.
CASGGTGGMDPDTQYF
TGTGCCAGTGGCGGGACTGGCGGCATGGACCCAGATACCCAGTACTTT
>.|TRBJ2-4|TRBV7-6|13|TRBD2
CASSLSSGGIQYF
TGTGCCAGCAGCTTATCCAGCGGGGGCATTCAGTACTTC
>few|TRBJ2-6|TRBV6-1|15|.
CASSIQGSGANVLTF
TGTGCCAGCAGCATACAGGGTTCTGGGGCCAACGTCCTGACTTTC
>few|TRBJ2-1|TRBV11-2|13|.
CASSHGTPNEQFF
TGTGCCAGCAGCCATGGGACTCCCAATGAGCAGTTCTTC
>.|TRBJ2-5|TRBV10-2|11|.
CATSISETQYF
TGCGCCACTTCTATTTCCGAGACCCAGTACTTC
>.|TRBJ2-5|TRBV6-1|14|.
CASRRHILQETQYF
TGTGCCAGCAGGCGACATATACTCCAAGAGACCCAGTACTTC
>.|TRBJ2-1|TRBV4-2|18|TRBD2
CASSQDPTSGRAWNEQFF
TGTGCCAGCAGCCAAGATCCGACTAGCGGGAGGGCCTGGAATGAGCAGTTCTTC
>.|TRBJ1-6|TRBV6-1|14|TRBD1
CASRERQGNSPLHF
TGTGCCAGCAGAGAGAGACAGGGTAATTCACCCCTCCACTTT
>.|TRBJ2-1|TRBV6-5|15|TRBD2
CASRFSGTSGNEQFF
TGTGCCAGCAGATTCTCCGGGACTAGCGGCAATGAGCAGTTCTTC
>few|TRBJ1-2|TRBV27|13|.
CASSSTENYGYTF
TGTGCCAGCAGCTCGACGGAAAACTATGGCTACACCTTC
>medium-sized|TRBJ1-5|TRBV6-1|14|.
CASSVGGSNQPQHF
TGTGCCAGCAGTGTTGGAGGGAGCAATCAGCCCCAGCATTTT
>.|TRBJ2-7|TRBV6-1|16|TRBD2
CASRGWTSGSSYEQYF
TGTGCCAGCAGGGGTTGGACTAGCGGGAGCTCCTACGAGCAGTACTTC
>large|TRBJ2-5|TRBV6-1|12|.
CASSDWVETQYF
TGTGCCAGCAGTGATTGGGTGGAGACCCAGTACTTC
>.|TRBJ1-3|TRBV6-1|16|.
CATCPSGVYSGNTIYF
TGTGCCACCTGCCCATCCGGGGTTTACTCTGGAAACACCATATATTTT
>once|TRBJ2-3|TRBV9|13|.
CASSVSGTDTQYF
TGTGCCAGCAGCGTTTCAGGCACAGATACGCAGTATTTT
>.|TRBJ2-1|TRBV12-3/TRBV12-4|18|TRBD2
CASSRLAGGLRSYNEQFF
TGTGCCAGCAGTCGACTAGCGGGAGGGTTACGCTCCTACAATGAGCAGTTCTTC
>.|TRBJ1-2|TRBV6-5|16|TRBD1
CASSSRTGLANYGYTF
TGTGCCAGCAGTTCAAGGACAGGATTAGCTAACTATGGCTACACCTTC
>.|TRBJ2-7|TRBV6-5|14|.
CASSHDYSHNEQYF
TGTGCCAGCAGTCACGACTACAGTCACAACGAGCAGTACTTC
>.|TRBJ2-1|TRBV6-1|13|.
CASSEAVMDEQFF
TGTGCCAGCAGTGAAGCGGTGATGGATGAGCAGTTCTTC
>.|TRBJ1-1|TRBV5-5|13|.
CASSSGHLPRLVF
TGTGCCAGCAGCTCGGGACACCTCCCCCGACTCGTCTTT
>.|TRBJ2-1|TRBV7-2|15|TRBD1
CASSSTGDRNNEQFF
TGTGCCAGCAGCTCAACAGGGGATAGGAACAATGAGCAGTTCTTC
>.|TRBJ2-4|TRBV6-1|14|.
CASSDGQKYNEQYF
TGTGCCAGCAGTGATGGACAGAAATACAATGAGCAGTACTTC
>.|TRBJ2-7|TRBV11-3|13|.
CASSLVGAYEQYF
TGTGCCAGCAGCTTAGTGGGGGCCTACGAGCAGTACTTC
>.|TRBJ2-1|TRBV18|17|TRBD1
CASSPSRQGAGGNEQFF
TGTGCCAGCTCACCAAGCCGTCAGGGGGCCGGAGGCAATGAGCAGTTCTTC
>few|TRBJ2-1|TRBV9|15|.
CASSALPSTYNEQFF
TGTGCCAGCAGCGCCCTACCGTCAACCTACAATGAGCAGTTCTTC
>.|TRBJ2-4|TRBV7-2|15|.
CARVRGYQAKNIQYF
TGTGCCCGCGTCCGGGGGTACCAGGCCAAAAACATTCAGTACTTT
>medium-sized|TRBJ2-7|TRBV27|15|.
CASSFKSGPSYEQYF
TGTGCCAGCAGTTTTAAAAGTGGCCCTTCCTACGAGCAGTACTTC
>.|TRBJ2-1|TRBV11-1|15|.
CASSPRGDSYNEQFF
TGTGCCAGCAGCCCCCGTGGGGACTCCTACAATGAGCAGTTCTTC
>.|TRBJ2-1|TRBV4-1|20|TRBD2
CASSQVPRSFSGSSYNEQFF
TGCGCCAGCAGCCAAGTCCCCCGATCTTTTAGCGGGAGTTCATACAATGAGCAGTTCTTC
>.|TRBJ2-3|TRBV7-2|15|TRBD2
CASSLVLAAAGTQYF
TGTGCCAGCAGCTTAGTACTAGCGGCCGCGGGTACGCAGTATTTT
>large|TRBJ2-3|TRBV6-5|14|.
CASSYSYYEGEEYF
TGTGCCAGCAGTTACTCGTACTATGAGGGGGAGGAGTATTTT
>once|TRBJ2-1|TRBV7-7|16|.
CASSFPDGFGLNEQFF
TGTGCTAGCAGCTTTCCGGACGGATTCGGGTTGAATGAGCAGTTCTTC
>medium-sized|TRBJ2-7|TRBV6-1|15|TRBD1
CASSPPGTGTYEQYF
TGTGCCAGCAGTCCTCCCGGGACAGGGACCTACGAGCAGTACTTC
>medium-sized|TRBJ1-1|TRBV6-1|15|.
CASRDTGRLNTEAFF
TGTGCCAGCAGGGATACGGGACGGTTGAACACTGAAGCTTTCTTT
>once|TRBJ2-2|TRBV27|16|TRBD2
CASRTEAGVDTGELFF
TGTGCCAGCAGAACGGAAGCGGGAGTTGACACCGGGGAGCTGTTTTTT
>.|TRBJ2-7|TRBV10-2|13|TRBD2
CASSEWRGDEQYF
TGCGCCAGCAGTGAGTGGCGGGGGGACGAGCAGTACTTC
>medium-sized|TRBJ2-7|TRBV27|15|.
CASSFISGPNYEQYF
TGTGCCAGCAGTTTTATCAGCGGCCCGAACTACGAGCAGTACTTC
>.|TRBJ2-1|TRBV6-1|12|TRBD2
CASTKREGGQFF
TGTGCCAGCACCAAGCGGGAGGGCGGGCAGTTCTTC
>once|TRBJ2-3|TRBV7-6|13|.
CASSLAGGDTQYF
TGTGCCAGCAGCTTAGCGGGTGGAGATACGCAGTATTTT
>.|TRBJ2-1|TRBV6-5|12|.
CASSYSFNEQFF
TGTGCCAGCAGTTACTCGTTCAATGAGCAGTTCTTC